This entry is about one T cell receptor (beta chain). This entry is derived from a study of blood T cell repertoires in COVID-19. On the study more broadly: Acute-phase and convalescent COVID-19 samples originated in the United States, Italy and Spain.

The study assigned cohorts using participant-reported clinical history. In the original analysis: For nucleated cells, counts were estimated from reference gene primer amplification. Here immunoSEQ multiplex PCR was the method, and the copy in TCRdb shows in-frame clones only, minus some. That table gives V, J and clone size, and the DNA gave D and trimming. The repertoire holds 390,000 or so clones, with 75% to 90% as singletons. The CDR3 runs to 16 residues. V lost 4 bases to trimming and J lost 7 bases; unmatched junction nucleotides: 12. Germline V lookup: CDR1 SGHRS, CDR2 YFSETQ. This clonotype was sampled from a man aged 18 to 29 who had recovered from COVID-19. V usage is TRBV5-1 and J usage is TRBJ1-4, with TRBD1 identical over 8 bases. Specimen: PBMCs or T cells enriched from blood (not recorded which). CDR3 in DNA: TGCGCCAGCAGCCAATTGCTCAGGGGGCGAGGTGAAAAACTGTTTTTT. Protein: CASSQLLRGRGEKLFF.